This T cell receptor beta chain was identified in a study of cytomegalovirus exposure and HLA in healthy donors. The CDR3 consists of 14 residues. Germline CDR1 MNHEY, CDR2 SMNVEV (reference sequence). V was trimmed by 6 bases and J by 3 bases, leaving 12 bases between them. A multiplex PCR was run with 60 Vbeta primers and 13 Jbeta primers. The method was immunoSEQ multiplex PCR; TCRdb's version includes in-frame clones alone and lacks a portion of them. The sample carries about 140,000 clones, 65% to 70% recorded once. The receptor comes from a young man in good health and CMV-seropositive. The source material was PBMCs. J is TRBJ1-5 and V is TRBV27, with TRBD1 as a possible D gene (6 bases). The chain's CDR3 is CASSLTGINQPQHF. The CDR3 nucleotides are TGTGCCAGCAGCCTTACAGGGATCAATCAGCCCCAGCATTTT.